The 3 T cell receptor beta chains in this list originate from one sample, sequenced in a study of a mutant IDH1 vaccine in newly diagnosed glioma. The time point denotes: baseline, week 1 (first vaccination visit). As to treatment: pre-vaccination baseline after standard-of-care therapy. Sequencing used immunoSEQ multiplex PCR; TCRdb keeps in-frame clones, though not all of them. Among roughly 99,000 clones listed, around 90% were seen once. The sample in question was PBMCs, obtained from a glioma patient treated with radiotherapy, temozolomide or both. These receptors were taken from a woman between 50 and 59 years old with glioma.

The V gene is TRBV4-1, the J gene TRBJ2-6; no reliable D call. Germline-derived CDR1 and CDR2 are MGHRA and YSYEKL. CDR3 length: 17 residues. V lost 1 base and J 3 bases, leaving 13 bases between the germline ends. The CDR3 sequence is CASSQAPDAYGANVLTF. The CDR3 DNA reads TGCGCCAGCAGCCAAGCCCCAGATGCTTATGGGGCCAACGTCCTGACTTTC.

CDR3 sequence: CASSPGQGPIYGYTF. DNA for the CDR3: TGTGCCAGCTCACCAGGACAGGGGCCGATCTATGGCTACACCTTC. V gene TRBV18 combines with J gene TRBJ1-2; 9 bases map to TRBD1. V lost 2 bases, J lost 4 bases, and 5 bases stayed unmatched. The CDR3 is made up of 15 amino acids. Germline-derived CDR1 and CDR2 are KGHSH and LQKENI.

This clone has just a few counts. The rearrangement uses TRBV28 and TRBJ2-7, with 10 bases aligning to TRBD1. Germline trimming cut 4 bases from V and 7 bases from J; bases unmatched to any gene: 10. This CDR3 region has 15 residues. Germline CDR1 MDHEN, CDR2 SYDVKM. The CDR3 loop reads CASSSPGQGSREQYF. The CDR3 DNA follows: TGTGCCAGCAGTTCGCCGGGACAGGGGTCGCGTGAGCAGTACTTC.